This section outlines one TCR beta chain sequence together with its context. This sample was taken from a study of blood T cell repertoires in COVID-19. Germline CDR1 reads SGHRS; CDR2 reads YFSETQ. The CDR3 is 15 residues long. V lost 1 base and J 1 base, leaving 11 bases between the germline ends. The study assigned cohorts using participant-reported clinical history. Study processing details: Scientists estimated how many nucleated cells there were by amplifying reference gene primers. Some clones are missing from TCRdb's copy, which holds only in-frame ones; the method was immunoSEQ multiplex PCR. V, J and clone size derive from that table, while D and trimming were established from the DNA sequence. The sample consists of some 200,000 clones, 70% to 90% of them appearing once.

The chain joins TRBV5-1 to TRBJ1-1, with a tentative D call TRBD1 (5 bases). This clonotype was sampled from a woman between 35 and 50 years old with acute COVID-19. Sequencing used PBMCs or T cells enriched from blood (not recorded which). The DNA for the CDR3 is TGCGCCAGCAGCTTGAAGGACAACGGGAACACTGAAGCTTTCTTT. The encoded protein is CASSLKDNGNTEAFF.